This T cell receptor (beta chain) was recovered during a study of T cells in Graves' hyperthyroidism and ophthalmopathy. General study findings and limits: Blood samples included most of the expanded thyroid clonotypes exceeding 0.001.

From RNA transcripts, TCR beta CDR3 regions were amplified. Researchers ran a first-round RT-PCR on the TCR CDR3 using the HTBI primer set. TCRdb reprocessed the multiplex PCR reads via MiXCR and lists one record per CDR3 protein. The sample has around 620,000 distinct CDR3 sequences, about 45% seen once. This clonotype has at least ten counts. Antigen specificity is unknown. The V end was cut by 3 bases, the J end by 1 base, with 9 bases between. The CDR3 sequence is 13 residues long. CDR1 DFQATT and CDR2 SNEGSKA come from the germline V gene (reference sequence). V usage is TRBV20-1 and J usage is TRBJ1-2; D gene unclear. The origin of this receptor is an adult woman with Graves' disease, either hyperthyroidism or ophthalmopathy (not recorded which). Sequenced sample: peripheral blood or thyroid tissue (not recorded which). CDR3 bases: TGCAGTGCTAGTTCCGACCTTAACTATGGCTACACCTTC. Translating gives CSASSDLNYGYTF.